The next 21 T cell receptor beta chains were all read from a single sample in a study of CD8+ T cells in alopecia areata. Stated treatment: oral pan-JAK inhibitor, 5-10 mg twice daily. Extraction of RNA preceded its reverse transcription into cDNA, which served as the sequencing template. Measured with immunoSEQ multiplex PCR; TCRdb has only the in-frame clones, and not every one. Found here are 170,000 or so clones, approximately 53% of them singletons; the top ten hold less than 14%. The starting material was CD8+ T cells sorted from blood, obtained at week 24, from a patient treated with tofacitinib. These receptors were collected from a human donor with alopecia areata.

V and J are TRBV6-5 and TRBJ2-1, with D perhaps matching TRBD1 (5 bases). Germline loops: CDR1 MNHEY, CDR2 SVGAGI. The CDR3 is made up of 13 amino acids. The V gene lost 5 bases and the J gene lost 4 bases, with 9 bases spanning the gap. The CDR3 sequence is CASSPTVYNEQFF. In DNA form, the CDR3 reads TGTGCCAGCAGTCCGACAGTATACAATGAGCAGTTCTTC.

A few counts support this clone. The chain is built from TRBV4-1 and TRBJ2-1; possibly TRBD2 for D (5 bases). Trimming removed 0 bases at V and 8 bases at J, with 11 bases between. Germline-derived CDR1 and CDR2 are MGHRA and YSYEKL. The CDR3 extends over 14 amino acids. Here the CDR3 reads CASSQDPGSDEQFF. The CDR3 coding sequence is TGCGCCAGCAGCCAAGATCCGGGGAGCGATGAGCAGTTCTTC.

Here the CDR3 DNA reads TGTGCCTGGACCGAGTCGAGTTCGGCCTACGAGCAGTACTTC. As protein: CAWTESSSAYEQYF. This chain links TRBV30 with TRBJ2-7; no definite D call. The CDR3 length is 14 residues. Germline lookup yields CDR1 GTSNPN and CDR2 SVGIG (reference sequence). Trimming took 4 bases from V and 2 from J, leaving 15 bases between them. Complete variable domain (other parts from reference TRBV30 and TRBJ2-7): SQTIHQWPATLVQPVGSPLSLECTVEGTSNPNLYWYRQAAGRGLQLLFYSVGIGQISSEVPQNLSASRPQDRQFILSSKKLLLSDSGFYLCAWTESSSAYEQYFGPGTRLTVT.

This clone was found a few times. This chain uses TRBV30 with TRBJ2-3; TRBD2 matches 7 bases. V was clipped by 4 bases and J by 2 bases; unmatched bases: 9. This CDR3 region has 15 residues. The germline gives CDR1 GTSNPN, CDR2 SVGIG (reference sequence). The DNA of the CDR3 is TGTGCCTGGACCACGGGCGGGGGTATCACAGATACGCAGTATTTT. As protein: CAWTTGGGITDTQYF.

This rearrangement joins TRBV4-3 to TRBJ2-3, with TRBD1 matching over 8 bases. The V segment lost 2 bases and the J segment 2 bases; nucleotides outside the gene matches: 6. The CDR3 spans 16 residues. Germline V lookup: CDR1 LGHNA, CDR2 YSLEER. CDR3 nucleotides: TGCGCCAGCAGCCAACTGACAGGGGTCCCCACAGATACGCAGTATTTT. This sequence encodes CASSQLTGVPTDTQYF.

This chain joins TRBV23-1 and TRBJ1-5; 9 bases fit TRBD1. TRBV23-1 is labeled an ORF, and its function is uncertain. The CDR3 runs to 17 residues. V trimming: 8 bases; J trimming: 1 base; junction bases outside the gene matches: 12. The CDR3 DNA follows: TGCGCCAGCTTGAAGACAGGGGGTGCAAGGAGCAATCAGCCCCAGCATTTT. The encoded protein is CASLKTGGARSNQPQHF.

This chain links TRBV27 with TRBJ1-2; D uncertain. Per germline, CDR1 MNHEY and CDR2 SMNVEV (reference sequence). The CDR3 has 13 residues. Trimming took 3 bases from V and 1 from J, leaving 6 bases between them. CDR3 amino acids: CASSLGLNYGYTF. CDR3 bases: TGTGCCAGCAGTTTGGGCCTTAACTATGGCTACACCTTC.

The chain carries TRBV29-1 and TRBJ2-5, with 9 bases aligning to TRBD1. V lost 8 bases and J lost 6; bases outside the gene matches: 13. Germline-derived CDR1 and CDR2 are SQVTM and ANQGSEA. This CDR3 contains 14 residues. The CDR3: CSIQRLDRGKTQYF. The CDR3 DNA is TGCAGCATCCAACGGCTCGACAGGGGGAAGACCCAGTACTTC.

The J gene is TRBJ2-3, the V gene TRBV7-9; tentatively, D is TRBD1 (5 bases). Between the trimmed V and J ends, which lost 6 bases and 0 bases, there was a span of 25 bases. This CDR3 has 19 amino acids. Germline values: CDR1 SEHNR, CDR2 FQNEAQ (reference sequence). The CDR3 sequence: CASSSRTDTDQPSTDTQYF. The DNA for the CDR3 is TGTGCCAGCAGTTCCCGAACGGACACGGATCAACCTAGCACAGATACGCAGTATTTT.

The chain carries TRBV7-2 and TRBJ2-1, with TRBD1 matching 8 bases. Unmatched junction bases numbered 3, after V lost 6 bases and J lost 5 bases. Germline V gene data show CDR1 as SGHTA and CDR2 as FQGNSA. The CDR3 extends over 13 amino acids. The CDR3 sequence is CASRGQGDNEQFF. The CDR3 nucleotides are TGTGCCAGCAGAGGACAGGGAGACAATGAGCAGTTCTTC. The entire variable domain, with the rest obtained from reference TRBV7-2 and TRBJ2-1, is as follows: GAGVSQSPSNKVTEKGKDVELRCDPISGHTALYWYRQSLGQGLEFLIYFQGNSAPDKSGLPSDRFSAERTGGSVSTLTIQRTQQEDSAVYLCASRGQGDNEQFFGPGTRLTVL.

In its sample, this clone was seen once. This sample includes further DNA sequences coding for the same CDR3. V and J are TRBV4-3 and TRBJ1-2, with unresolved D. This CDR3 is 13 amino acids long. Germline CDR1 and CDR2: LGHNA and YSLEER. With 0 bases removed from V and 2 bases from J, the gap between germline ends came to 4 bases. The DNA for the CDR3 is TGCGCCAGCAGCCAAGACAGAAACTATGGCTACACCTTC. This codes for CASSQDRNYGYTF.

The CDR3 loop is CASSLGGLSVPSNYGYTF. The CDR3 DNA is TGTGCCAGCAGCTTGGGTGGCTTGTCAGTACCTTCTAACTATGGCTACACCTTC. This chain links TRBV5-6 with TRBJ1-2, with no clear D. This CDR3 comprises 18 residues. V was clipped by 0 bases and J by 0 bases, with 18 bases between them. CDR1 and CDR2 from the germline V gene are SGHDT and YYEEEE.

CDR3 in amino acids: CASSVDTDTQYF. In DNA, the CDR3 is TGTGCCAGCAGCGTAGATACAGATACGCAGTATTTT. V is TRBV9 and J is TRBJ2-3; D is ambiguous. The CDR3 contains 12 residues. The V end was cut by 0 bases, the J end by 3 bases, with 2 bases between. The germline CDR1 and CDR2 sequences are SGDLS and YYNGEE.

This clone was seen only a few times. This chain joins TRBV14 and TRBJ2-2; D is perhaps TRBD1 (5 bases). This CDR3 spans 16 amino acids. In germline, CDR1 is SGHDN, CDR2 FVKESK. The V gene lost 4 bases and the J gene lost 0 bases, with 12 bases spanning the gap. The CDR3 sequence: CASSPRESANTGELFF. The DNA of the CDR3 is TGTGCCAGCAGCCCCAGGGAATCTGCGAACACCGGGGAGCTGTTTTTT.

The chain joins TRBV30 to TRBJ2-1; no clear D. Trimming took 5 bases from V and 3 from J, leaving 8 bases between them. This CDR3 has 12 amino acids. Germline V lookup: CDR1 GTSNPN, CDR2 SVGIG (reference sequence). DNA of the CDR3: TGTGCCTGGGGTTCCGGCTACAATGAGCAGTTCTTC. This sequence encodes CAWGSGYNEQFF.

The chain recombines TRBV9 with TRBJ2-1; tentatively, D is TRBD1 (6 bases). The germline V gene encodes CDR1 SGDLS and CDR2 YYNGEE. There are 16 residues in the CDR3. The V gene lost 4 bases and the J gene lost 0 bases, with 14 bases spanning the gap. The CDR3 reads CASSLEPGVSYNEQFF. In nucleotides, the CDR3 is TGTGCCAGCAGCCTCGAACCAGGGGTCTCCTACAATGAGCAGTTCTTC.

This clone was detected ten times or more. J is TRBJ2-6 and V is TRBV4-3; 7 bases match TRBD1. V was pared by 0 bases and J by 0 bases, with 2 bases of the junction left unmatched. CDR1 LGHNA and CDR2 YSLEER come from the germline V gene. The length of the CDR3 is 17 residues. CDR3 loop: CASSQDPGGSGANVLTF. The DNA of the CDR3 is TGCGCCAGCAGCCAAGATCCAGGGGGCTCTGGGGCCAACGTCCTGACTTTC.

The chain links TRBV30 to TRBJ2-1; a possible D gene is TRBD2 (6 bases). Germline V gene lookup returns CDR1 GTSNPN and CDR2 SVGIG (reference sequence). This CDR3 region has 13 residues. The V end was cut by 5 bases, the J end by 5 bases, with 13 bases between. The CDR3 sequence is CAWSVGTHNEQFF. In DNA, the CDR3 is TGTGCCTGGTCCGTAGGGACTCACAATGAGCAGTTCTTC. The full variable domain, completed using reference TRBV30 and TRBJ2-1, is SQTIHQWPATLVQPVGSPLSLECTVEGTSNPNLYWYRQAAGRGLQLLFYSVGIGQISSEVPQNLSASRPQDRQFILSSKKLLLSDSGFYLCAWSVGTHNEQFFGPGTRLTVL.

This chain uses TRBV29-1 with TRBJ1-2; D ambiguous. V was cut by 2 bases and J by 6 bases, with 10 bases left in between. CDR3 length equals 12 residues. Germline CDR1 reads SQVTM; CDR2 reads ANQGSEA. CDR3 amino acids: CSVEIPLNGYTF. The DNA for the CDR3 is TGCAGCGTTGAAATCCCCCTGAATGGCTACACCTTC.

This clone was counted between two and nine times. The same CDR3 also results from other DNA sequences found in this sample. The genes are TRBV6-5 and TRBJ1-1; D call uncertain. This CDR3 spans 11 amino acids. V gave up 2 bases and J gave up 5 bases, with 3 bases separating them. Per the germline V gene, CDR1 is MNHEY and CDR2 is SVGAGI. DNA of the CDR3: TGTGCCAGCAGTTACGGAACTGAAGCTTTCTTT. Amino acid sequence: CASSYGTEAFF.

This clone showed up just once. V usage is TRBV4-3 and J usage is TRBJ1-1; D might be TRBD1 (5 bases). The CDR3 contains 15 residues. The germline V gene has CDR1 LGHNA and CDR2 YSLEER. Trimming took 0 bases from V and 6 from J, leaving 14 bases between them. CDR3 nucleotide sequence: TGCGCCAGCAGCCAAGATATCGGGGGGGACGCTGAAGCTTTCTTT. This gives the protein CASSQDIGGDAEAFF.